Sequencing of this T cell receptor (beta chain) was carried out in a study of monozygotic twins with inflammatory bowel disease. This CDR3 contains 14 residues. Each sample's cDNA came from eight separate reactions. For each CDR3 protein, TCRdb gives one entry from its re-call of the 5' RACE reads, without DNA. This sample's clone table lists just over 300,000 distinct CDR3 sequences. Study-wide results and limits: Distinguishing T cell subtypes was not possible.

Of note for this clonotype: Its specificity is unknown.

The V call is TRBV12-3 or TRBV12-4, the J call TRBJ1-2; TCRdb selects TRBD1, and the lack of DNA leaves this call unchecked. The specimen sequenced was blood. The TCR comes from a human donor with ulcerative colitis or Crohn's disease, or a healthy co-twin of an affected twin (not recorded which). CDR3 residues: CASSLQEGRYGYTF.